This T cell receptor beta chain was identified in a study of blood T cell repertoires in COVID-19. Study information: T cells, B-cell-depleted T cells, or PBMCs provided the cDNA or gDNA that served as material.

J was trimmed by 3 bases and V by 2 bases; bases with no gene match: 7. Germline V CDR1 and CDR2: LGHDT, YNNKEL (reference sequence). The CDR3 has 17 residues. Assay: immunoSEQ multiplex PCR; the TCRdb copy retains only in-frame clones and omits some. Seen here are about 220,000 clones, about 85% observed once, and the top ten hold roughly 4.6%. The chain joins TRBV3-1 (or the pseudogene TRBV3-2) to TRBJ2-2, with 9 bases that match TRBD2. The sequence was collected from a woman aged 60-75 years who had recovered from COVID-19. Sequencing used peripheral blood. DNA of the CDR3: TGTGCCAGCAGCCAACCAATAGCGGGGGTGGACACCGGGGAGCTGTTTTTT. Its protein product is CASSQPIAGVDTGELFF.